The 15 T cell receptor beta chains in this list originate from one sample, sequenced in a study of blood T cell repertoires in COVID-19. Repertoires were generated with immunoSEQ multiplex PCR, while TCRdb's copy carries only in-frame clones and drops some. This sample carries about 150,000 clones, around 85% of them seen once, and the ten largest clones take more than 2%. Sequencing used peripheral blood. The receptor source for this set is a woman between 70 and 85 years old with acute or convalescent COVID-19.

This sequence joins TRBV3-1 (or the pseudogene TRBV3-2) and TRBJ1-1, with D unresolved. The CDR3 loop spans 16 amino acids. Germline CDR1 reads LGHDT; CDR2 reads YNNKEL (reference sequence). V was shortened by 0 bases and J by 10 bases, with 21 bases between the two germline ends. CDR3 DNA sequence: TGTGCCAGCAGCCAAGAGAGGGAACCGACTGGATGGGGAGCTTTCTTT. Translating it yields CASSQEREPTGWGAFF.

This chain uses TRBV5-4 with TRBJ2-1; 8 nucleotides agree with TRBD2. Germline V gene lookup returns CDR1 SGHNT and CDR2 YYREEE (reference sequence). The V gene end was trimmed by 4 bases and the J gene end by 8 bases; junction bases not matched to a gene: 8. The CDR3 totals 14 residues. CDR3 DNA sequence: TGTGCCAGCAGCACCGGACTAGCTTTCGATGAGCAGTTCTTC. Protein: CASSTGLAFDEQFF.

The rearrangement uses TRBV28 and TRBJ1-2; 12 bases match TRBD1. This CDR3 spans 15 amino acids. The V and J ends lost 6 bases and 7 bases, in that order; junction bases with no gene match: 9. Germline V gene data show CDR1 as MDHEN and CDR2 as SYDVKM. The CDR3 protein is CASSNSGQGASGYTF. The CDR3 DNA reads TGTGCCAGCAGCAATTCGGGACAGGGGGCTTCTGGCTACACCTTC.

V and J are TRBV5-1 and TRBJ1-3; possibly TRBD1 for D (6 bases). Trimming took 6 bases from V and 4 from J, leaving 17 bases between them. There are 15 residues in the CDR3. Looked up from germline, CDR1 is SGHRS and CDR2 is YFSETQ. CDR3 region: CASTQGMSTGNTIYF. The CDR3 bases are TGCGCCAGCACCCAGGGGATGAGTACCGGAAACACCATATATTTT. Together with reference TRBV5-1 and TRBJ1-3, the CDR3 gives the full variable domain: KAGVTQTPRYLIKTRGQQVTLSCSPISGHRSVSWYQQTPGQGLQFLFEYFSETQRNKGNFPGRFSGRQFSNSRSEMNVSTLELGDSALYLCASTQGMSTGNTIYFGEGSWLTVV.

The CDR3 loop is CASSPGGMDGYGYTF. In DNA, the CDR3 is TGCGCCAGCAGCCCAGGGGGCATGGACGGTTATGGCTACACCTTC. V and J are TRBV5-1 and TRBJ1-2; TRBD1 aligns across 8 bases. CDR1 and CDR2 from the germline V gene are SGHRS and YFSETQ. V shed 4 bases, J shed 5 bases, and the junction held 10 bases outside the gene matches. CDR3 length equals 15 residues.

The chain couples TRBV5-1 to TRBJ2-7; TRBD2 matches at 11 bases. The CDR3 length is 17 residues. Per germline, CDR1 SGHRS and CDR2 YFSETQ. The V and J ends lost 3 bases and 1 base, in that order; junction bases with no gene match: 9. The CDR3 bases are TGCGCCAGCAGCTCGGGTACTAGCGGGGGCCCATCCTACGAGCAGTACTTC. The encoded protein is CASSSGTSGGPSYEQYF.

This chain uses TRBV24-1 with TRBJ1-3, with TRBD1 matching 9 bases. V gave up 3 bases and J gave up 4 bases; unmatched junction bases: 0. Germline values: CDR1 KGHDR, CDR2 SFDVKD. CDR3 length: 14 residues. The CDR3 bases are TGTGCCACCAGTGATGGGACAGGGGGAAACACCATATATTTT. Amino acid sequence: CATSDGTGGNTIYF.

The V and J genes are TRBV10-3 and TRBJ1-3; D remains unclear. V dropped 3 bases and J dropped 7 bases, with 13 bases sitting between them. The CDR3 spans 14 residues. Germline-derived CDR1 and CDR2 are ENHRY and SYGVKD. The CDR3 DNA reads as TGTGCCATCAGTGAAGCCGGGGTTCGGAACACCATATATTTT. It yields the protein CAISEAGVRNTIYF.

The chain uses TRBV7-2 and TRBJ2-3; 8 nucleotides agree with TRBD2. This CDR3 comprises 15 residues. J was trimmed by 2 bases and V by 1 base; bases with no gene match: 2. Germline V gives CDR1 SGHTA, CDR2 FQGNSA. The CDR3 here is CASSLGRGATDTQYF. The CDR3 DNA sequence: TGTGCCAGCAGCTTAGGGCGGGGGGCCACAGATACGCAGTATTTT.

The chain combines TRBV10-3 with TRBJ2-3, with 12 bases matching TRBD2. The germline V gene encodes CDR1 ENHRY and CDR2 SYGVKD. The J segment lost 6 bases and the V segment lost 1 base, leaving 8 bases of the junction unmatched. CDR3 length equals 17 residues. This chain's CDR3 is CAISELGLAGLRDTQYF. CDR3 sequence (DNA): TGTGCCATCAGTGAGTTAGGACTAGCGGGACTACGGGATACGCAGTATTTT.

The chain links TRBV18 to TRBJ1-1; a weak D match, TRBD1 (6 bases). Per the germline V gene, CDR1 is KGHSH and CDR2 is LQKENI. There are 14 residues in the CDR3. V was pared by 3 bases and J by 1 base, with 9 bases between. The CDR3 DNA reads TGTGCCAGCTCACCGTCACAGGGGAACACTGAAGCTTTCTTT. Amino acids: CASSPSQGNTEAFF.

The chain couples TRBV5-1 to TRBJ2-7, with a weak D call TRBD1 (5 bases). From germline, CDR1 is SGHRS and CDR2 YFSETQ. The CDR3 runs 13 residues. V was clipped by 5 bases and J by 1 base, with 10 bases between them. CDR3 protein: CASRPQVSYEQYF. The CDR3 DNA reads TGCGCCAGCAGGCCACAGGTTTCCTACGAGCAGTACTTC.

Only one count was recorded for this clone. The rearrangement joins TRBV5-1 to TRBJ2-3; possibly TRBD1 for D (5 bases). The CDR3 runs 13 residues. V lost 2 bases and J lost 1, with 5 bases in between. Germline loops: CDR1 SGHRS, CDR2 YFSETQ. Here the CDR3 DNA reads TGCGCCAGCAGCTTACAGGGCACAGATACGCAGTATTTT. This encodes CASSLQGTDTQYF.

V gene TRBV7-2 combines with J gene TRBJ2-2, with a possible D match to TRBD1 (6 bases). Germline loops: CDR1 SGHTA, CDR2 FQGNSA. This CDR3 has 14 residues. The V and J ends lost 3 bases and 6 bases respectively, with 11 bases between them. The CDR3, as DNA: TGTGCCAGCAGCTTGCAGGGGTTCGCCGGGGAGCTGTTTTTT. Translation: CASSLQGFAGELFF.

The chain combines TRBV5-1 with TRBJ2-5, with D hard to call. The CDR3 runs to 13 residues. Trimming pared 4 bases from V and 5 bases from J, leaving 12 bases between. Looked up from germline, CDR1 is SGHRS and CDR2 is YFSETQ. The CDR3 loop reads CASSGEARETQYF. CDR3 sequence (DNA): TGCGCCAGCAGCGGCGAGGCGAGGGAGACCCAGTACTTC.